This T cell receptor (beta chain) was captured by sequencing in a study of blood T cell repertoires in COVID-19. Study context: The analysed material was cDNA or gDNA that came from T cells, B-cell-depleted T cells, or PBMCs.

Assay: immunoSEQ multiplex PCR; the TCRdb copy retains only in-frame clones and omits some. The sample has around 200,000 clones, approximately 85% seen once. V shed 3 bases, J shed 1 base, and the junction held 4 bases outside the gene matches. The CDR3 totals 14 residues. Looked up from germline, CDR1 is SGDLS and CDR2 is YYNGEE. The V and J genes are TRBV9 and TRBJ2-7; 7 nucleotides align to TRBD1. This sequence was found in a man between 60 and 75 years old with acute or convalescent COVID-19. What was sequenced was peripheral blood. The CDR3 sequence: CASSATGVSYEQYF. The DNA for the CDR3 is TGTGCCAGCAGCGCAACAGGGGTTTCCTACGAGCAGTACTTC.